This TCR beta chain was sequenced in a study of OX40 agonist ivuxolimab in advanced cancers. Data came from immunoSEQ multiplex PCR; TCRdb stores just in-frame clones and leaves some out. Among about 77,000 clones, about nine tenths were seen once, and the ten largest hold around 2.5%. The germline V gene has CDR1 SGHAT and CDR2 FQNNGV. V dropped 3 bases and J dropped 7 bases, with 5 bases sitting between them. The length of the CDR3 is 11 residues. With regard to this clone: Its cognate antigen is unknown.

Study observations and caveats: Circulating CD4+ and CD8+ T cells showed clonal expansion by week 6 at 0.1 to 3.0 mg/kg.

The specimen was CD4+ or CD8+ T cells sorted from blood, collected in a trial of the OX40 agonist ivuxolimab. The source is an adult with an advanced solid tumor such as melanoma, head and neck, liver or kidney cancer. The V call is TRBV11-2, the J call TRBJ2-3; possibly TRBD1 or TRBD2 for D (5 bases each). The CDR3 reads CASSLGHTQYF. CDR3 coding DNA: TGTGCCAGCAGCTTGGGACATACGCAGTATTTT.